This TCR beta chain was observed in a study of T-cell reconstitution after alpha-beta-depleted transplantation in children. Points from the study as a whole: It was newly produced T cells that mostly accounted for T-cell counts and diversity one year after transplant. At around two months after transplant, the alpha-beta T cells were reportedly derived from several hundred expanded clones that came from non-depleted graft cells. Some patients' high day-60 TCRbeta diversity was attributed to recipient cells surviving conditioning.

Unique molecular identifiers were built into the TCRbeta library. TCRdb reprocessed the PCR reads with MiXCR, giving one entry per CDR3 protein. The sample holds under 70,000 distinct CDR3 sequences, 9.5% to 13% seen once. This clonotype came up many times. As yet, its antigen is unknown. Germline assignment: CDR1 SGHTA and CDR2 FQGNSA. This CDR3 spans 13 amino acids. The germline V and J ends were trimmed by 1 base and 10 bases, with 11 bases remaining between them. The receptor comes from a boy aged 5-17 years with acute myeloid leukemia, due to receive a stem cell transplant. Source: PBMCs, taken before TCRalphabeta/CD19-depleted stem cell transplant. This chain connects TRBV7-2 to TRBJ2-1; D remains unclear. The CDR3 bases are TGTGCCAGCAGCTTAGGCCATCGGCGGGAGCAGTTCTTC. Translation gives CASSLGHRREQFF.